This T cell receptor (beta chain) was documented in a study of T cells after posttransplantation cyclophosphamide. Study-level points and caveats: Recipient CMV seropositivity and CMV reactivation strongly tracked TRB clonality. Tissue-infiltrating T cells from skin or gut overlapped little with blood T cells. Donor-recipient repertoire similarity was low at 1-2 months, rising over year one.

The table lists this clone with many counts. Antigen: not known. This related bone marrow graft donor gave peripheral blood on the day of marrow donation. Generated by immunoSEQ multiplex PCR, the TCRdb table keeps only in-frame clones and is missing some. The sample was found to contain 30,000 to 40,000 clones, and every one recurs. The TCR sequence derives from a man aged 45-65 years in good health, CMV-negative, and a related stem cell transplant donor. Material: PBMCs.

The CDR3 DNA reads TGTGCCAGCAGTTACTCCCAGAACACGAACACCGGGGAGCTGTTTTTT. The encoded protein is CASSYSQNTNTGELFF. The gene calls are TRBV6-5 and TRBJ2-2; no clear D gene. Trimming cost V 0 bases and J 0 bases, with 8 bases left between them. In germline, CDR1 is MNHEY, CDR2 SVGAGI. The CDR3 totals 16 residues.